Below are 9 T cell receptor beta chains sequenced from a single sample in a study of radiation and T cells in renal cell carcinoma. Assay: immunoSEQ multiplex PCR; the TCRdb copy retains only in-frame clones and omits some. The sample carries some 150,000 clones, 75% to 90% recorded once. As for time point: blood 4 weeks post-SBRT, at nephrectomy. Regarding treatment: 15 Gy SBRT to primary tumor, nephrectomy 4 weeks later. Sequences were derived from blood, sampled from a patient whose treatment included radiotherapy and nephrectomy. Receptors originate from a woman aged 45-65 years with renal cell carcinoma.

The rearrangement joins TRBV6-5 to TRBJ1-2; tentatively, D is TRBD1 (6 bases). This CDR3 has 14 residues. The V and J ends lost 4 bases and 8 bases respectively, with 17 bases between them. Per the germline V gene, CDR1 is MNHEY and CDR2 is SVGAGI. Written as DNA, the CDR3 is TGTGCCAGCAGTTCCCACAGGGTCAGTTACGGCTACACCTTC. This codes for CASSSHRVSYGYTF.

This sequence joins TRBV28 and TRBJ1-2; tentatively, D is TRBD1 (5 bases). Trimming took 6 bases from V and 8 from J, leaving 13 bases between them. The CDR3 runs 12 residues. The germline V gene encodes CDR1 MDHEN and CDR2 SYDVKM. The DNA for the CDR3 is TGTGCCAGCAGACCCGACAGACCCGGCTACACCTTC. Translating gives CASRPDRPGYTF.

The chain combines TRBV19 with TRBJ2-2; 7 nucleotides match TRBD2. Germline CDR1 reads LNHDA; CDR2 reads SQIVND (reference sequence). This CDR3 spans 14 amino acids. V lost 7 bases and J lost 6; bases outside the gene matches: 8. CDR3 nucleotides: TGTGCCAGTATCCGACGGGGGGTTCCCGGGGAGCTGTTTTTT. Its translation is CASIRRGVPGELFF.

The sample holds one count of this clone. The chain is built from TRBV28 and TRBJ1-1; tentative D call: TRBD1 (5 bases). The CDR3 is 13 amino acids. V gave up 4 bases and J gave up 5 bases, with 11 bases separating them. Germline V CDR1 and CDR2: MDHEN, SYDVKM. The CDR3 is CASSYSGGTEAFF. The CDR3 DNA sequence: TGTGCCAGCAGTTACTCTGGGGGGACTGAAGCTTTCTTT.

The gene calls are TRBV27 and TRBJ2-7, with unresolved D. The V gene's germline CDR1 is MNHEY and CDR2 SMNVEV (reference sequence). Trimming left V 3 bases short and J 6 bases short, with 0 bases between. This CDR3 has 9 amino acids. The CDR3 DNA follows: TGTGCCAGCAGTTTCGAGCAGTACTTC. Protein: CASSFEQYF.

The chain recombines TRBV6-5 with TRBJ1-5; 9 bases agree with TRBD1. The junction had 8 bases not matched to a gene; V was cut back by 6 bases and J by 5 bases. CDR1 and CDR2 from the germline V gene are MNHEY and SVGAGI. The CDR3 runs 15 residues. The CDR3 DNA sequence: TGTGCCAGCAGAAGGGACAGGGATCCTCATCAGCCCCAGCATTTT. It specifies CASRRDRDPHQPQHF.

This chain joins TRBV15 and TRBJ1-2; D not resolved. The germline CDR1 and CDR2 sequences are LNHNV and YYDKDF (reference sequence). There are 15 residues in the CDR3. With 1 base removed from V and 3 bases from J, the gap between germline ends came to 12 bases. The CDR3 nucleotides read TGTGCCACCAGCAGAGTGGGCGGGATGGACTATGGCTACACCTTC. This gives the protein CATSRVGGMDYGYTF.

J is TRBJ2-3 and V is TRBV4-2; D not resolved. Trimming removed 0 bases from V and 2 bases from J, with 15 bases in between. CDR1 is LGHNA, CDR2 YNFKEQ, per germline. This CDR3 spans 17 amino acids. This CDR3 is CASSQDEVRLPTDTQYF. CDR3 sequence (DNA): TGTGCCAGCAGCCAAGATGAGGTACGGCTGCCCACAGATACGCAGTATTTT.

The rearrangement joins TRBV6-5 to TRBJ2-1; 8 nucleotides line up with TRBD1. There are 13 residues in the CDR3. The V gene's germline CDR1 is MNHEY and CDR2 SVGAGI. After removal of 4 bases from V and 6 bases from J, the junction contained 2 bases not matched to a gene. The CDR3 loop reads CASSSQGANEQFF. DNA of the CDR3: TGTGCCAGCAGTTCTCAGGGGGCCAATGAGCAGTTCTTC.